The 14 T cell receptor beta chains given below trace back to one sample, sequenced in a study of shared clonotypes between healthy human individuals. CD45RO-negative, CCR7-positively selected cells formed the naive CD8 fraction, excluding terminally differentiated effector memory CD45RA+ cells. Produced via immunoSEQ multiplex PCR; TCRdb's table is partial and in-frame only. Of around 2,000,000 clones listed, just over 90% are singletons. Sequencing was done on a sample of naive CD8+ T cells from PBMCs. These receptors were obtained from a young man in good health. Some clones in this sample may be carry-over from other donors' samples.

The J gene is TRBJ2-3, the V gene TRBV5-1, with TRBD2 identical over 9 bases. The junction had 12 bases not matched to a gene; V was cut back by 4 bases and J by 0 bases. The germline V gene has CDR1 SGHRS and CDR2 YFSETQ. This CDR3 comprises 18 residues. Here the CDR3 DNA reads TGCGCCAGCAGCAAGCTAGCGGGGACGATCTCTAGCACAGATACGCAGTATTTT. As protein: CASSKLAGTISSTDTQYF.

The genes are TRBV7-9 and TRBJ2-7; TRBD1 matches at 9 bases. The CDR3 is 14 amino acids. Germline V gene data show CDR1 as SEHNR and CDR2 as FQNEAQ (reference sequence). The ends lost 6 bases at V and 4 bases at J; junction bases unmatched: 7. Written as DNA, the CDR3 is TGTGCCAGCAGTCATACTGGGACAGGGTACGAGCAGTACTTC. Amino acids: CASSHTGTGYEQYF.

This clone turned up a few times. The J gene is TRBJ1-5, the V gene TRBV28; no clear D gene. Trimming pared 5 bases from V and 7 bases from J, leaving 12 bases between. The germline V gene has CDR1 MDHEN and CDR2 SYDVKM. The CDR3 totals 13 residues. The CDR3 sequence is CASSESLRQPQHF. DNA for the CDR3: TGTGCCAGCAGTGAATCCTTACGGCAGCCCCAGCATTTT.

The chain employs TRBV7-9 and TRBJ2-7; tentatively, D is TRBD1 (6 bases). There are 18 residues in the CDR3. The germline V gene has CDR1 SEHNR and CDR2 FQNEAQ (reference sequence). The V gene lost 2 bases and the J gene lost 0 bases, with 20 bases spanning the gap. CDR3: CASSLLGGRGTGSYEQYF. The CDR3 coding sequence is TGTGCCAGCAGCTTATTGGGTGGCAGGGGCACCGGCTCCTACGAGCAGTACTTC.

The chain has TRBV10-2 and TRBJ2-7; TRBD1 agrees at 11 bases. This CDR3 contains 15 residues. V dropped 5 bases and J dropped 2; count of bases not matched to a gene: 5. CDR1 and CDR2 from the germline V gene are WSHSY and SAAADI. In DNA form, the CDR3 reads TGCGCCAGCAGTCTACCGGGACAGGGGGCCTACGAGCAGTACTTC. It codes for CASSLPGQGAYEQYF.

The chain couples TRBV13 to TRBJ2-1; 7 positions agree with TRBD2. Germline-derived CDR1 and CDR2 are PRHDT and FYEKMQ (reference sequence). The CDR3 totals 12 residues. Trimming removed 5 bases from V and 7 bases from J; junction bases left unmatched: 2. CDR3 sequence (DNA): TGTGCCAGCAGCCTAGCGGTTAATGAGCAGTTCTTC. It translates to CASSLAVNEQFF. The whole variable domain, filled in from reference TRBV13 and TRBJ2-1, reads AAGVIQSPRHLIKEKRETATLKCYPIPRHDTVYWYQQGPGQDPQFLISFYEKMQSDKGSIPDRFSAQQFSDYHSELNMSSLELGDSALYFCASSLAVNEQFFGPGTRLTVL.

This chain joins TRBV19 and TRBJ1-5; D might be TRBD1 (6 bases). The germline CDR1 and CDR2 sequences are LNHDA and SQIVND (reference sequence). V lost 2 bases and J 9 bases, leaving 20 bases between the germline ends. CDR3 size: 16 residues. The DNA of the CDR3 is TGTGCCAGTAGTATAAGGACAGTACCCCTTTTATCGCCCCAGCATTTT. It translates to CASSIRTVPLLSPQHF.

The chain joins TRBV9 to TRBJ2-7; 11 bases line up with TRBD1. After removal of 4 bases from V and 7 bases from J, the junction contained 7 bases not matched to a gene. The CDR3 length is 14 residues. Germline V gives CDR1 SGDLS, CDR2 YYNGEE. Written as DNA, the CDR3 is TGTGCCAGCAGCTCAGGACAGGGGGCCCGAGAGCAGTACTTC. Residues: CASSSGQGAREQYF.

CDR3 protein: CASSSPGQGVATYEQYF. The CDR3 nucleotides are TGTGCCAGCAGTTCCCCCGGTCAGGGGGTCGCGACCTACGAGCAGTACTTC. The chain joins TRBV28 to TRBJ2-7; 7 nucleotides line up with TRBD1. Unmatched junction bases numbered 14, after V lost 4 bases and J lost 2 bases. There are 17 residues in the CDR3. Germline V gene sequence: CDR1 MDHEN, CDR2 SYDVKM.

The rearrangement uses TRBV7-8 and TRBJ2-6; maybe TRBD1 (7 bases). The CDR3 loop spans 21 amino acids. Germline CDR1 is SGHVS and CDR2 is FQNEAQ. The V end was cut by 2 bases, the J end by 3 bases, with 26 bases between. The CDR3 DNA reads TGTGCCAGCAGCTTAATCGGGGGAGACAGGGAAGTTCTTTTTGGGGCCAACGTCCTGACTTTC. Residues: CASSLIGGDREVLFGANVLTF.

J is TRBJ1-1 and V is TRBV7-9; tentatively, D is TRBD1 (5 bases). The CDR3 is made up of 13 amino acids. Germline lookup yields CDR1 SEHNR and CDR2 FQNEAQ (reference sequence). Trimming left V 5 bases short and J 12 bases short, with 19 bases between. The chain's CDR3 is CASSLLTGTGPFF. Written as DNA, the CDR3 is TGTGCCAGCAGCCTTTTAACCGGGACCGGGCCTTTCTTT.

The CDR3 loop reads CASSLRSDSNQPQHF. As DNA, the CDR3 is TGTGCCAGCAGCTTACGGTCGGATAGCAATCAGCCCCAGCATTTT. The chain joins TRBV7-8 to TRBJ1-5; D unresolved. The CDR3 totals 15 residues. Trimming removed 2 bases from V and 0 bases from J, with 8 bases in between. Per the germline V gene, CDR1 is SGHVS and CDR2 is FQNEAQ.

The CDR3 spells CASKTGVVQPQHF. The DNA of the CDR3 is TGTGCCAGCAAGACAGGGGTGGTTCAGCCCCAGCATTTT. This sequence joins TRBV2 and TRBJ1-5, with 8 bases aligning to TRBD1. The germline gives CDR1 SNHLY, CDR2 FYNNEI. V gave up 7 bases and J gave up 6 bases; unmatched junction bases: 5. The CDR3 is made up of 13 amino acids.

The chain links TRBV9 to TRBJ2-2; D assignment may be TRBD1 or TRBD2 (5 bases each). V was trimmed by 1 base and J by 1 base, leaving 11 bases between them. Germline V lookup: CDR1 SGDLS, CDR2 YYNGEE. The CDR3 contains 16 residues. This CDR3 is CASSVFGGMNTGELFF. The DNA of the CDR3 is TGTGCCAGCAGCGTATTTGGGGGAATGAACACCGGGGAGCTGTTTTTT.